This T cell receptor (beta chain) came from a study of blood T cell repertoires in COVID-19. J gave up 8 bases and V 3 bases, and 4 bases lay outside the gene matches. CDR3 length: 13 residues. Per germline, CDR1 LNHDA and CDR2 SQIVND (reference sequence). This clone has a handful of counts. Only in-frame clones appear in the TCRdb table, and some are missing; sequencing was by immunoSEQ multiplex PCR. Of some 120,000 clones in the sample, around nine tenths are singletons; the top ten hold more than 0.9%. The receptor was derived from an elderly woman with acute or convalescent COVID-19. The V gene is TRBV19, the J gene TRBJ2-1; 7 nucleotides agree with TRBD2. Material: peripheral blood. DNA of the CDR3: TGTGCCAGTAGTATCGGACTAGTTGATGAGCAGTTCTTC. It is translated as CASSIGLVDEQFF. Full variable domain (missing parts from reference TRBV19 and TRBJ2-1): DGGITQSPKYLFRKEGQNVTLSCEQNLNHDAMYWYRQDPGQGLRLIYYSQIVNDFQKGDIAEGYSVSREKKESFPLTVTSAQKNPTAFYLCASSIGLVDEQFFGPGTRLTVL.